These T cell receptor beta chains were read from a single sample in a study of T cell responses to AZD1222 COVID-19 vaccine. This table comes from immunoSEQ multiplex PCR, and its TCRdb copy is limited to in-frame clones, with some not included. This sample has 150,000 to 200,000 clones, with more than 75% found just once. Here the sequenced sample was peripheral blood, taken 28 days after the second AZD1222 dose. All receptors derive from an adult who received the AZD1222 COVID-19 vaccine. CDR3s include the opening cysteine and the closing phenylalanine or tryptophan. A D gene is named only where the DNA matches it firmly. Clone sizes are given selectively: once, few, many, or a class where the clone is expanded.

d_call j_call clone_size v_call cdr3_nt cdr3_aa
TRBD2 TRBJ2-3 NA TRBV7-2 TGTGCCAGCAGCACTAGCGGGAGGACTGATACGCAGTATTTT CASSTSGRTDTQYF
TRBD2 TRBJ2-5 once TRBV4-1 TGCGCCAGCAGCCAAAAATTCGGGACTAGCGGAAACCAAGAGACCCAGTACTTC CASSQKFGTSGNQETQYF
NA TRBJ1-5 NA TRBV28 TGTGCCAGCAGTTCCCACCCCGGGGCGCAGCCCCAGCATTTT CASSSHPGAQPQHF
TRBD1 TRBJ1-5 NA TRBV6-5 TGTGCCAGCAGTTACTCGACAGGGAGCAATCAGCCCCAGCATTTT CASSYSTGSNQPQHF
NA TRBJ2-3 NA TRBV6-6 TGTGCCAGCACCGGGGGCGGGAGAGGATTGGATACGCAGTATTTT CASTGGGRGLDTQYF
NA TRBJ1-4 NA TRBV30 TGTGCCTGGAGTGTTTGGGGGCTTAATGAAAAACTGTTTTTT CAWSVWGLNEKLFF
TRBD1 TRBJ2-1 once TRBV10-3 TGTGCCACGAGACAGGGGGCATTGTATGAGCAGTTCTTC CATRQGALYEQFF
TRBD2 TRBJ2-3 NA TRBV20-1 TGCAGTGCCGGGGGGGGAGGTACGCAGTATTTT CSAGGGGTQYF
NA TRBJ2-2 NA TRBV7-2 TGTGCCAGCAGCTTAGGGGGCAGAACCGGGGAGCTGTTTTTT CASSLGGRTGELFF
NA TRBJ2-3 NA TRBV5-1 TGCGCCAGCAGCTTGGTCTTGGACGAAGGGGAGTATTTT CASSLVLDEGEYF
NA TRBJ2-5 NA TRBV19 TGTGCCAGTAGCCATCAGGACAGACCTCAAGAGACCCAGTACTTC CASSHQDRPQETQYF
NA TRBJ2-7 NA TRBV28 TGTGCCAGCATCCCCGGGACCTACCCCTACGAGCAGTACTTC CASIPGTYPYEQYF
NA TRBJ2-1 NA TRBV7-2 TGTGCCAGCAGCTTAGTGTCTTCTACGTCCAATGAGCAGTTCTTC CASSLVSSTSNEQFF
TRBD1 TRBJ2-3 NA TRBV7-9 TGTGCCAGCAGCTCATACGACAGGGGTGGGACAGATACGCAGTATTTT CASSSYDRGGTDTQYF
TRBD2 TRBJ2-1 NA TRBV2 TGTGCCAGCAGTGAAGGTAGGACTAGGCGGTTCTTC CASSEGRTRRFF
NA TRBJ2-7 NA TRBV6-5 TGTGCCTCGGTCGGCGGACCCCAGGTGGGGCAGTACTTC CASVGGPQVGQYF
TRBD2 TRBJ2-7 NA TRBV27 TGTGCCAGCAGCTCCCCGGGGACTAGGGCGTACGAGCAGTACTTC CASSSPGTRAYEQYF
NA TRBJ1-4 few TRBV4-1 TGCGCCAGCAGCCAAGAGGGCGTGATGCGACTGTTTTTT CASSQEGVMRLFF
NA TRBJ2-5 NA TRBV27 TGTGCCAGCAGTTTTTCCAGGGTACAAGAGACCCAGTACTTC CASSFSRVQETQYF
NA TRBJ2-3 NA TRBV28 TGTGCCAGCAGTCCACGGGACTCCGATACGCAGTATTTT CASSPRDSDTQYF
NA TRBJ2-7 NA TRBV9 TGTGCCAGCAGCCCGCTGACGGGGACACAGTCCTACGAGCAGTACTTC CASSPLTGTQSYEQYF
NA TRBJ1-2 NA TRBV28 TGTGCCAGCAATTCCGGGGGCCCGTCGACTATGGGCTACACCTTC CASNSGGPSTMGYTF
NA TRBJ2-1 NA TRBV20-1 TGCAGTGCTAGTTTGCCTACCAATGAGCAGTTCTTC CSASLPTNEQFF
NA TRBJ2-1 NA TRBV28 TGTGCCAGCAAAAGGTCCAGCTCCTACAATGAGCAGTTCTTC CASKRSSSYNEQFF
NA TRBJ1-3 NA TRBV5-6 TGTGCCAGCAGCTTGGAGCGAAACACCATATATTTT CASSLERNTIYF
NA TRBJ1-5 NA TRBV4-2 TGTGCCAGCAGCCAAGAATCAGAAAATCAGCCCCAGCATTTT CASSQESENQPQHF
TRBD2 TRBJ2-1 NA TRBV27 TGTGCCAGCAGTTTGGGGAAGCGGGGGACCTACAATGAGCAGTTCTTC CASSLGKRGTYNEQFF
TRBD1 TRBJ2-7 NA TRBV2 TGTGCCAGCATCCTTCCGGGACAGGAGCCCTACGAGCAGTACTTC CASILPGQEPYEQYF
NA TRBJ2-5 NA TRBV18 TGTGCCAGCTCTCAGGGCTACCAAGAGACCCAGTACTTC CASSQGYQETQYF
NA TRBJ1-5 NA TRBV6-2/TRBV6-3 TGTGCCAGCAGTAGGGGGGGGGCTCAGCAGCCCCAGCATTTT CASSRGGAQQPQHF
NA TRBJ1-2 NA TRBV9 TGTGCCAGCAGCGGGCGGGACGGCTACACCTTC CASSGRDGYTF
TRBD2 TRBJ2-1 once TRBV6-1 TGTGCCAGCAGTGAGACCCTAGCGGGATCCTACAATGAGCAGTTCTTC CASSETLAGSYNEQFF
NA TRBJ2-7 NA TRBV4-2 TGTGCCAGCAGCCAAGATCTGGGACTCTCCTACGAGCAGTACTTC CASSQDLGLSYEQYF
NA TRBJ2-7 few TRBV5-8 TGTGCCAGCAGCTTGATCGGGCGCCAAACCTACGAGCAGTACTTC CASSLIGRQTYEQYF
TRBD2 TRBJ2-2 NA TRBV18 TGTGCCAGCTCACCCGTGCTGGGGCTAGCGGGAGACACCGGGGAGCTGTTTTTT CASSPVLGLAGDTGELFF
NA TRBJ1-2 NA TRBV7-2 TGTGCCAGCAGCTCCCGACAGGACTATGGCTACACCTTC CASSSRQDYGYTF
NA TRBJ1-2 NA TRBV28 TGTGCCAGCAGTTTTGGTCAGGGCAGGAGGGATGGCTACACCTTC CASSFGQGRRDGYTF
NA TRBJ2-1 NA TRBV4-3 TGCGCCAGCAGCCAAGGAGGGTTGGGGCAGTTCTTC CASSQGGLGQFF
NA TRBJ2-7 NA TRBV21-1 TGTGCCAGCAGCAAAGTCCGGCAACCCTACGAGCAGTACTTC CASSKVRQPYEQYF
TRBD2 TRBJ2-2 NA TRBV7-9 TGTGCCAGCAGCTCCCCGGGACTAGCGGGACTTACCGGGGAGCTGTTTTTT CASSSPGLAGLTGELFF
TRBD1 TRBJ2-7 NA TRBV7-8 TGTGCCAGCAGCGGGGACAGGGGGCTTGAGCAGTACTTC CASSGDRGLEQYF
NA TRBJ2-7 few TRBV27 TGTGCCAGCAGGGATTCCGGGACCCTGAACGAGCAGTACTTC CASRDSGTLNEQYF
TRBD2 TRBJ2-3 NA TRBV7-3 TGTGCCAGCAGCTTCTCTTCGACTAGCCGCACAGATACGCAGTATTTT CASSFSSTSRTDTQYF
NA TRBJ2-1 once TRBV5-5 TGTGCCAGCAGCTTGATCGGCTCACAAGAGTTCTTC CASSLIGSQEFF
NA TRBJ1-3 NA TRBV4-3 TGCGCCAGCAGCCAAGACAGGTCCTCTGGAAACACCATATATTTT CASSQDRSSGNTIYF
NA TRBJ2-3 NA TRBV5-6 TGTGCCAGCAGTTTCACAAATCCAGCAAATAGACGTCCAGATACGCAGTATTTT CASSFTNPANRRPDTQYF
TRBD1 TRBJ2-3 NA TRBV7-8 TGTGCCAGCACCCCACTAGGCAGGGGGAGCACAGATACGCAGTATTTT CASTPLGRGSTDTQYF
NA TRBJ2-1 NA TRBV11-2 TGTGCCAGCAGCTTAGGAGGCCAAAATGAGCAGTTCTTC CASSLGGQNEQFF
NA TRBJ1-1 NA TRBV3-1/TRBV3-2 TGTGCCAGCAGCGTTACAGCAGGCTCTGGCACTGAAGCTTTCTTT CASSVTAGSGTEAFF
NA TRBJ1-4 few TRBV5-1 TGCGCCAGCAGCCCGGACGCAAATGAAAAACTGTTTTTT CASSPDANEKLFF
TRBD1 TRBJ1-1 NA TRBV28 TGTGCCGGAAAGACAGGGGCGGGGAGCACTGAAGCTTTCTTT CAGKTGAGSTEAFF
NA TRBJ1-3 few TRBV9 TGTGCCAGCAGCGTAGCTTTCGGGGGTTCTGGAAACACCATATATTTT CASSVAFGGSGNTIYF
NA TRBJ2-7 once TRBV3-1/TRBV3-2 TGTGCCAGCAGCCAAGAAAGGGGGGGGAGGTACGAGCAGTACTTC CASSQERGGRYEQYF
TRBD1 TRBJ1-2 NA TRBV30 TGTGCCTGGAGGCGGACAGGGGGCTACTATGGCTACACCTTC CAWRRTGGYYGYTF